The following is a TCR beta chain sequence with its context. This clonotype came up a few times. Its recognized antigen is unknown. No qualities accompany the bases; no much larger clone lies one base away. Ophthalmopathy patients had moderately to severely active disease, Clinical Activity Score of at least 3, NOSPECS grade of at least 4, and duration under 3 months. Any patient with an uncontrolled infection, another autoimmune disease, pregnancy or lactation was excluded. Diagnoses were based on clinical symptoms, serum thyroxine and TRAb, thyroid ultrasound and orbital computed tomography. PBMCs were separated from approximately 10 ml of fresh peripheral blood using Ficoll-Paque density gradient centrifugation. Total RNA was extracted using Trizol reagent, and RNA quality was assessed on an Agilent 2100 Bioanalyzer. This sample was taken from a study of T cells in Graves' hyperthyroidism and ophthalmopathy (dated by TCRdb to the late 2010s). With regard to the full study: Peripheral blood was collected at initial diagnosis, before any treatment. TCR Vbeta CDR3 sequencing of 130 to 150 peripheral blood samples (fewer than 45 ophthalmopathy, under 80 hyperthyroidism and roughly 17 progressor patients) is reported in the paper. To identify TCR V-J signatures that set the groups apart, the researchers used a discovery cohort of 100 or so patients, made up of around 40 with Graves' ophthalmopathy and approximately 57 with stable Graves' hyperthyroidism. An independent validation cohort of some 18 hyperthyroidism patients and about 15 patients who later progressed to ophthalmopathy tested prospective prediction of ophthalmopathy. For training and testing, the 80 to 100 patients in the discovery cohort were randomly divided in a 7:3 ratio. In roughly six Graves' hyperthyroidism patients, the study also compared T-cell repertoires from thyroid tissue with T-cell repertoires from blood. After blood sampling, hyperthyroidism patients were treated with methimazole at a starting dose of 30 mg daily, and ophthalmopathy patients were treated with high-dose intravenous methylprednisolone.

The TCR beta CDR3 regions were amplified from the RNA transcripts. For the first round of RT-PCR on the TCR CDR3, the HTBI primer set was used together with the Qiagen OneStep RT-PCR kit. A second multiplex PCR round built the libraries, followed by size selection and purification. Libraries were sequenced paired-end with 100 bp reads on an Illumina HiSeq2000. The study's processing was this. SOAPnuke was used to process the raw data, with reads discarded if the reads contained adapters or uncalled bases, had a mean Phred below 15, or lacked an exact constant-primer or identifier match. COPE v1.2.5 was used to merge the high-quality paired reads, and each unique nucleotide sequence was defined as a clonotype. Clonotypes were aligned to IMGT TRBV, TRBD and TRBJ reference segments using MiTCR v1.1. The analysis was restricted to V-J combinations with a frequency above 0.0001, which together covered 99% to 99.2% of the repertoires. A TCS score was defined as the ratio of F50 (clonal expansion) to E x V (chaos), with BLOSUM62-based TCRdist applied between CDR3 peptides within each V-J. Welch's t-statistics and random forest reduced around 520 V-J features to 13, which were used in a naive Bayes classifier (R e1071). TCRdb took the public reads, trimmed them with fastp at Q25, ran MiXCR for clone calling and kept in-frame beta chains. Every distinct CDR3 protein forms one entry, paired with its most common genes and DNA. The V and J calls and clone size come from TCRdb's table, not from the authors' own analysis. The sample data list about 250,000 distinct CDR3 sequences, and 22% of these were observed just once. About 60% of the sample is held by the ten biggest clonotypes.

Beyond this particular receptor, the publication reports: In validation, the model predicted progression to ophthalmopathy a median of about 6 months before onset, with 65% to 71% sensitivity and almost 75% specificity. A 13 V-J signature model separated ophthalmopathy from stable hyperthyroidism, with just over 85% sensitivity and roughly 81% specificity in cross-validation and 80%/75% in testing. Most expanded thyroid clonotypes (frequency above 0.001) were also detected in blood, suggesting blood repertoires may reflect thyroid immune responses. No statistical method was used to set the sample size in advance, and investigators knew the group allocation.

Cut back by 10 bases and 7 bases, the V and J ends lie 16 bases apart. The germline V gene provides CDR1 KGHDR and CDR2 SFDVKD. From cysteine to phenylalanine, the CDR3 is 13 amino acids long. The CDR3 DNA has 39 bases and is translated from base 1. Sequencing was performed on blood. This TCR was sampled from a young man with Graves' ophthalmopathy. This chain joins TRBV24-1 to TRBJ2-1, and TRBD1 may be the D gene, going by 5 matching bases. The CDR3 sequence is CATSRGHENEQFF. The nucleotide sequence reads TGTGCCACTTCGCGTGGACATGAAAATGAGCAGTTCTTC.